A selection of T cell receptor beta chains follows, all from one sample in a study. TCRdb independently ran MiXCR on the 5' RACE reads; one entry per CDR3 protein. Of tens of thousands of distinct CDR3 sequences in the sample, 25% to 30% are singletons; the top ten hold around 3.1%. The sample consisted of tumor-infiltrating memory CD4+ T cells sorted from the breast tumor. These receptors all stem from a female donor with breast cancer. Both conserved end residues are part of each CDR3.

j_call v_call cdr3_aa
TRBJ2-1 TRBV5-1 CASSLGDGALIYEQFF
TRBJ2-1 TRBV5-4 CASSFRLGVESEQFF
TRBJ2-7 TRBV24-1 CATSDSHNYEQYF
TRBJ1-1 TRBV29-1 CSVEDKRGRTEAFF
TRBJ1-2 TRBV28 CASSQRPDGYTF
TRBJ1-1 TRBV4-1 CASSQGRGSGAYTEAFF
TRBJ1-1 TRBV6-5 CASSPPGMNTEAFF
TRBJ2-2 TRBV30 CAWSVRATELFF
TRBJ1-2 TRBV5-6 CASSFRGQHGYTF
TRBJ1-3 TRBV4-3 CASSQGAGGLAGNTIYF
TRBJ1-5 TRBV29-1 CSVRPSGVDQPQHF
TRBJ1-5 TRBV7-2 CASSLDGGDNQPQHF
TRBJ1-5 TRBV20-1 CSAVVEVGKPQHF
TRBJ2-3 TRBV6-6 CASRGQGRPNTDTQYF
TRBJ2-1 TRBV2 CASSVGLNNEQFF
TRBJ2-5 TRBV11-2 CASCDRGRGETQYF
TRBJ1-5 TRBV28 CASSLQGTHQPQHF
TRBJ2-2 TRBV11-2 CASSLGGVESGELFF
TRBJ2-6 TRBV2 CASSSAGANVLTF
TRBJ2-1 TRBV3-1 CASSQLAGSSYNEQFF
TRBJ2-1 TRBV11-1 CASSSGQGATSGYNEQFF
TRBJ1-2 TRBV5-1 CASSVGYDYGYTF
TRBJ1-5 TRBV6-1 CASSEGGGIQPQHF
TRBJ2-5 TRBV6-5 CASTHPTRREKTQYF
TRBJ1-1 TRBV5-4 CASSLRDSSYTEAFF
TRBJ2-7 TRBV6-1 CASSLSPLGARDEQYF